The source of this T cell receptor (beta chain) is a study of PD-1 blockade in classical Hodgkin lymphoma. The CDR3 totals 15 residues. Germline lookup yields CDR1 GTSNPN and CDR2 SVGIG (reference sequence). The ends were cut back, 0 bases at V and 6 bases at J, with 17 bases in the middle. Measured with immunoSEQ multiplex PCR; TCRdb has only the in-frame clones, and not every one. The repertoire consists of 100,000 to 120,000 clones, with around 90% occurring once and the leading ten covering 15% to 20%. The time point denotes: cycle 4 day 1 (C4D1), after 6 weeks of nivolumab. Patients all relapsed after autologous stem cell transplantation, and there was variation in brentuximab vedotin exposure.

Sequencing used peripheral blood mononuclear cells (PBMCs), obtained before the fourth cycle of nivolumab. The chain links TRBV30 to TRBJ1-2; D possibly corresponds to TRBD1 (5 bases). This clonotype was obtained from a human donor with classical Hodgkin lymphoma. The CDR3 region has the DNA TGTGCCTGGAGTGTAATTGTCGGGGGGTTGGATGGCTACACCTTC. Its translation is CAWSVIVGGLDGYTF. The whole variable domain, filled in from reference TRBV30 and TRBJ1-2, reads SQTIHQWPATLVQPVGSPLSLECTVEGTSNPNLYWYRQAAGRGLQLLFYSVGIGQISSEVPQNLSASRPQDRQFILSSKKLLLSDSGFYLCAWSVIVGGLDGYTFGSGTRLTVV.